The sequence of this TCR beta chain was determined in a study of T cells after posttransplantation cyclophosphamide. CDR3 length: 13 amino acids. The germline V gene encodes CDR1 LGHNT and CDR2 FRNRAP. V shed 3 bases and J shed 5 bases, with 8 bases lying between them. Notes on the study in general: TRB clonality was highly associated with recipient CMV seropositivity and reactivation. TRB overlap between skin or GI tissue T cells and blood was limited.

This clone appeared many times. Its antigen is unknown. Only in-frame clones appear in the TCRdb table, and some are missing; sequencing was by immunoSEQ multiplex PCR. This sample comprises 30,000 to 40,000 clones, none seen once only. The V and J genes are TRBV12-5 and TRBJ2-1, with D possibly being TRBD1 (5 bases). The material sequenced was PBMCs. The clonotype comes from a man aged 45-65 years in good health, CMV-negative, and a related stem cell transplant donor. For the CDR3, the DNA is TGTGCTAGTGGTTTTGACAGAAACAATGAGCAGTTCTTC. It specifies CASGFDRNNEQFF. Full variable domain (rest looked up from reference TRBV12-5 and TRBJ2-1): DARVTQTPRHKVTEMGQEVTMRCQPILGHNTVFWYRQTMMQGLELLAYFRNRAPLDDSGMPKDRFSAEMPDATLATLKIQPSEPRDSAVYFCASGFDRNNEQFFGPGTRLTVL.